This T cell receptor (beta chain) was recovered during a study of shared clonotypes between healthy human individuals. This clone was found a few times. The method was immunoSEQ multiplex PCR; TCRdb's version includes in-frame clones alone and lacks a portion of them. The sample holds roughly 500,000 clones, 70% to 80% seen once. In germline, CDR1 is SGHNT, CDR2 YENEEA. CDR3 length: 15 residues. After removal of 5 bases from V and 3 bases from J, the junction contained 7 bases not matched to a gene. This chain links TRBV11-3 with TRBJ2-1; 7 bases match TRBD2. The sequence was obtained from a middle-aged woman in good health. Some clones in this sample may be carry-over from other donors' samples. The sequencing sample was made of PBMCs. CDR3 amino acids: CASSPTSWSYNEQFF. CDR3 nucleotide sequence: TGTGCCAGCAGCCCGACTAGCTGGAGCTACAATGAGCAGTTCTTC. The variable domain in full, completed from reference TRBV11-3 and TRBJ2-1, reads EAGVVQSPRYKIIEKKQPVAFWCNPISGHNTLYWYLQNLGQGPELLIRYENEEAVDDSQLPKDRFSAERLKGVDSTLKIQPAELGDSAVYLCASSPTSWSYNEQFFGPGTRLTVL.